The TCR beta chain described here comes from a study of blood T cell repertoires in COVID-19. In the original processing: Reference gene primer amplification in the assay estimated nucleated cell counts. Using immunoSEQ multiplex PCR, the repertoire was profiled, and TCRdb retains in-frame clones only, with some absent. That table gives V, J and clone size, and the DNA gave D and trimming. The sample includes a few hundred thousand clones, 85% to 90% of them seen just once. The participants were between 18 and 89 years old and came from roughly 25 US areas. This CDR3 region has 14 residues. Germline V gene data show CDR1 as SNHLY and CDR2 as FYNNEI. V lost 0 bases, J lost 4 bases, and 9 bases lay in between.

The TCR originated in a young woman with acute COVID-19. The gene calls are TRBV2 and TRBJ1-1; TRBD1 is a possible D gene (5 bases). The material sequenced was PBMCs or T cells enriched from blood (not recorded which). CDR3 sequence reads: CASSEAQGATEAFF. The CDR3 DNA is TGTGCCAGCAGTGAAGCGCAGGGTGCCACTGAAGCTTTCTTT.